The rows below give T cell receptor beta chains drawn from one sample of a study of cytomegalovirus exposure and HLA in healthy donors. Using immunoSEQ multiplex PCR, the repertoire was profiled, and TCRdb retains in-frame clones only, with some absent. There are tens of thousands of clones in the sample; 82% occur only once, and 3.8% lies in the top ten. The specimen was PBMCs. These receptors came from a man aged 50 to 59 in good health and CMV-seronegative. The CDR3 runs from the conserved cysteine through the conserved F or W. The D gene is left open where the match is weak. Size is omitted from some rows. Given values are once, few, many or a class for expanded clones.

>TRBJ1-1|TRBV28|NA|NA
TGTGCCAGCAGTCGACCGGGGGGAACATCTGAAGCTTTCTTT
CASSRPGGTSEAFF
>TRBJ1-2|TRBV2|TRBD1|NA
TGTGCCAGCAGTCTCAGGGGGCGCGAGGTCGTAGGTGGCTACACCTTC
CASSLRGREVVGGYTF
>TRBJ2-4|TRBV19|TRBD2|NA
TGTGCCAGTAGTATGGGAGCAGCGGGAGGGATCCCCAAAAACATTCAGTACTTC
CASSMGAAGGIPKNIQYF
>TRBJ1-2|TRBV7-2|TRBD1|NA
TGTGCCAGCAGCCAGGGGACAGGGAAACTATATGGCTACACCTTC
CASSQGTGKLYGYTF
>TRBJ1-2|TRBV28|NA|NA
TGTGCCAGCAGTTTATCTGACAGGCACACCGGCTACACCTTC
CASSLSDRHTGYTF
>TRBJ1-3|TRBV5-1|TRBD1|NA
TGCGCCAGCAGACCGTATACAGGGGGCCCCGGAAACACCATATATTTT
CASRPYTGGPGNTIYF
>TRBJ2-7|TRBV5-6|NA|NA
TGTGCCAGCAGCTTCGGGGTCTCCTACGAGCAGTACTTC
CASSFGVSYEQYF
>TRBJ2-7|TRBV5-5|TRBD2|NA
TGTGCCAGCAGCGGCAAGCGGGAAGTCTCCTACGAGCAGTACTTC
CASSGKREVSYEQYF
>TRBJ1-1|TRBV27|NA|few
TGTGCCAGCAGTTTTGGGGGGATAAACACTGAAGCTTTCTTT
CASSFGGINTEAFF
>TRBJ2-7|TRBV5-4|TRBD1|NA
TGTGCCAGCAGCCCCGGGACAGGGTCCTACGAGCAGTACTTC
CASSPGTGSYEQYF
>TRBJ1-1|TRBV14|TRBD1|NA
TGTGCCAGCAGCCAAGAATATTCTGAAGCAGGGGGCATATGGGGCACTGAAGCTTTCTTT
CASSQEYSEAGGIWGTEAFF
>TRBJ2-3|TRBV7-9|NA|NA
TGTGCCAGCAGCTTAGCGCAGGGATTAGATGGAGATACGCAGTATTTT
CASSLAQGLDGDTQYF
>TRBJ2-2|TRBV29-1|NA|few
TGCAGCGTTGAGACGGGAAACACCGGGGAGCTGTTTTTT
CSVETGNTGELFF
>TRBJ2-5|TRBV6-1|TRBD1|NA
TGTGCCAGCAGACCGGGACAGGGGAGAGAGACCCAGTACTTC
CASRPGQGRETQYF
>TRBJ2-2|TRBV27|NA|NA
TGTGCCAGCAATGACAGGGAGGCTGGGGAGCTGTTTTTT
CASNDREAGELFF
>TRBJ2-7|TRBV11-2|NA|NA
TGTGCCAGCAGCTCGCTACAGGGAACAGCCTACGAGCAGTACTTC
CASSSLQGTAYEQYF
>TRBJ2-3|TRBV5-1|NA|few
TGCGCCAGCAGCTTGCAACAGCTTAGCACAGATACGCAGTATTTT
CASSLQQLSTDTQYF
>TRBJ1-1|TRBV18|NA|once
TGTGCCAGCTCACGGGAGCTGAACACTGAAGCTTTCTTT
CASSRELNTEAFF
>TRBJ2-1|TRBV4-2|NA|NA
TGTGCCAGCAGCCAAGATTGGAGGGACAATGAGCAGTTCTTC
CASSQDWRDNEQFF
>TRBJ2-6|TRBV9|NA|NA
TGTGCCAGCAGCAATTCGGTCGCCGGAGTGTATGGGGCCAACGTCCTGACTTTC
CASSNSVAGVYGANVLTF
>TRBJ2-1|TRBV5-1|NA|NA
TGCGCCAGCAGCCTTTCAACAGGGTATGAGCAGTTCTTC
CASSLSTGYEQFF
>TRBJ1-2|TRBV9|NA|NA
TGTGCCAGCAGCCCCGAGGCATCCGCTAACTATGGCTACACCTTC
CASSPEASANYGYTF
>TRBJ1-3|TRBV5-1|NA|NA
TGCGCCAGCAGCTTGGGGGAATCGGGGTCTGGAAACACCATATATTTT
CASSLGESGSGNTIYF
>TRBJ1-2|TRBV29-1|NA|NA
TGCAGCGTACCAAGTACTTCGGGGGGCTGGGATGGCTACACCTTC
CSVPSTSGGWDGYTF
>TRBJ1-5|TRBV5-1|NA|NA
TGCGCCAGCAGCTTCCACGAGAAACCGGGACAACCATCAGGTCAGCCCCAGCATTTT
CASSFHEKPGQPSGQPQHF
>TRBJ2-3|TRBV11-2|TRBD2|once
TGTGCCAGCAGCTTAGGAGGCGGGAGTGCAGATACGCAGTATTTT
CASSLGGGSADTQYF
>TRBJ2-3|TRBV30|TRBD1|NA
TGTGCCTGGACCCGGACAGGGGGGTTCACAGATACGCAGTATTTT
CAWTRTGGFTDTQYF
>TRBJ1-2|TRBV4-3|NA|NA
TGCGCCAGCAGCCAAGACCCCGGACAGTTCTATGGCTACACCTTC
CASSQDPGQFYGYTF
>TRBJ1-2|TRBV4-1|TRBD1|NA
TGCGCCAGCAGCCACTTACAGGGGGCAAGCTATGGCTACACCTTC
CASSHLQGASYGYTF
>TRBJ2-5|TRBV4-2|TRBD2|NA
TGTGCCAGCAGCCAAGATAGCGGGAGGGCCTTTGAGACCCAGTACTTC
CASSQDSGRAFETQYF
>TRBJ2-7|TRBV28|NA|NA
TGTGCCAGCAGTTTAGGAGGAGTCGGCGAGCAGTACTTC
CASSLGGVGEQYF
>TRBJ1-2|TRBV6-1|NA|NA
TGTGCCAGCAGCCCCACCCTCGGGACAACTTACTTC
CASSPTLGTTYF
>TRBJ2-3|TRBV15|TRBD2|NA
TGTGCCACCAGCAGACTCCGACTAGCGGGGGGCACAGATACGCAGTATTTT
CATSRLRLAGGTDTQYF